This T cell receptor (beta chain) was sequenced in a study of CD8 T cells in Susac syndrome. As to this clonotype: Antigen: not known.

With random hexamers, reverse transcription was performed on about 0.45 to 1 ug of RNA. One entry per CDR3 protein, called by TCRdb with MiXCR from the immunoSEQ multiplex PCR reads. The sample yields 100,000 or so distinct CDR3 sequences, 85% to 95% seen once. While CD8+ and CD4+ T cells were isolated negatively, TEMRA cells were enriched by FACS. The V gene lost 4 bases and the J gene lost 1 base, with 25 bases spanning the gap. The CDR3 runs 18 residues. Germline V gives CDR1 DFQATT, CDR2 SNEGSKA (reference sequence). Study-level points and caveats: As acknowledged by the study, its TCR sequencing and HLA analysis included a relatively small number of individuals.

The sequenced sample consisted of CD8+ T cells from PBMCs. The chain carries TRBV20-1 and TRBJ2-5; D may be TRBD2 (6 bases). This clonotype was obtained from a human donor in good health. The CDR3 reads CSANTRASAGRPQETQYF. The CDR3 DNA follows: TGCAGTGCTAACACAAGGGCATCGGCGGGGAGGCCCCAAGAGACCCAGTACTTC.